This TCR beta chain stems from a study of Ad26.COV2.S vaccination and SARS-CoV-2 variants. Study information: The authors gave Ad26.COV2.S intramuscularly, either once or twice 56 days apart. Findings of the study overall: Whether participants received vaccine or placebo, their non-spike TCR breadth was similar. Spike-specific TCR breadth was greater after Ad26.COV2.S than placebo.

Notes on this clone: Its matching antigen is unknown.

The treatment was: about 20 received Ad26.COV2.S at low or high dose, single or two shots; 5 received placebo; per-sample allocation not given. It was on day 63 after the first vaccine or placebo injection that samples were taken. V was shortened by 8 bases and J by 0 bases, with 14 bases between the two germline ends. CDR1 and CDR2 (germline): GTSNPN, SVGIG (reference sequence). This CDR3 comprises 14 residues. Sequencing used immunoSEQ multiplex PCR; TCRdb keeps in-frame clones, though not all of them. Among about 390,000 clones listed, around 85% were seen once. The chain couples TRBV30 to TRBJ1-3, with unresolved D. The specimen comprised peripheral blood, sampled in a trial of Ad26.COV2.S vaccine versus placebo. This receptor was identified in a person aged 18-65 years who received the Ad26.COV2.S COVID-19 vaccine or a placebo. For the CDR3, the DNA is TGTGCCAGTAGGCTGCAAACCTCTGGAAACACCATATATTTT. As protein: CASRLQTSGNTIYF.